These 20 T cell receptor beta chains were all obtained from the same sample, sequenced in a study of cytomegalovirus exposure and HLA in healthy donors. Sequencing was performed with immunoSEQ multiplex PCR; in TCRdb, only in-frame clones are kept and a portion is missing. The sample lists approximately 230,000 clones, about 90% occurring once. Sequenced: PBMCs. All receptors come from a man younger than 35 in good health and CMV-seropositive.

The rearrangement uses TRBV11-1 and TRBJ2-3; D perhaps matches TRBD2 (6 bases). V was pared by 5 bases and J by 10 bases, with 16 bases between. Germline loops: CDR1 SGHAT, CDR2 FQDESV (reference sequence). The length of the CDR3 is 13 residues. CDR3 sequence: CASSRLGGSAQYF. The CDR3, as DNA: TGTGCCAGCAGCCGCCTGGGGGGTTCGGCGCAGTATTTT.

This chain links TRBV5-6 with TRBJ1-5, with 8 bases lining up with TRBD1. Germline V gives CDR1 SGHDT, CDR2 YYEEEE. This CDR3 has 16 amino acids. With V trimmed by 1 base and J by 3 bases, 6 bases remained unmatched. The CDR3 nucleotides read TGTGCCAGCAGCTTGTACGGACAGGGATACAATCAGCCCCAGCATTTT. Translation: CASSLYGQGYNQPQHF. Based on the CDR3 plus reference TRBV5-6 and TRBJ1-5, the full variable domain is DAGVTQSPTHLIKTRGQQVTLRCSPKSGHDTVSWYQQALGQGPQFIFQYYEEEERQRGNFPDRFSGHQFPNYSSELNVNALLLGDSALYLCASSLYGQGYNQPQHFGDGTRLSIL.

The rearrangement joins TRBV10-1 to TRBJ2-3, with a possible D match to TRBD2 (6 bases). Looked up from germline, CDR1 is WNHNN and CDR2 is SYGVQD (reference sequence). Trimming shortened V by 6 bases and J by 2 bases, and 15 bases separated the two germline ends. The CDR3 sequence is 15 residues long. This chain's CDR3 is CASSLTRFATDTQYF. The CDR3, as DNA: TGCGCCAGCAGCCTGACTAGGTTCGCCACAGATACGCAGTATTTT.

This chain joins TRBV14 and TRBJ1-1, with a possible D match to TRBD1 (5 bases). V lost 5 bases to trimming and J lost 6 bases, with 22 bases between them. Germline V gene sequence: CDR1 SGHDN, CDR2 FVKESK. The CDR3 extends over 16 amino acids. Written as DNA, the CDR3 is TGTGCCAGCAGCTCTCAGACCGGGGCCTTTTCGTCTGAAGCTTTCTTT. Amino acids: CASSSQTGAFSSEAFF.

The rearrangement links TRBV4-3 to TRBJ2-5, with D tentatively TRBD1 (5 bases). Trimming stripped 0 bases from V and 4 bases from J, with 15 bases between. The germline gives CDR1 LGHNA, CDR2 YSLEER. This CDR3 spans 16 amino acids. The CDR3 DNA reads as TGCGCCAGCAGCCAAGAGTCCCCAGGGCGTGGAGAGACCCAGTACTTC. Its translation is CASSQESPGRGETQYF.

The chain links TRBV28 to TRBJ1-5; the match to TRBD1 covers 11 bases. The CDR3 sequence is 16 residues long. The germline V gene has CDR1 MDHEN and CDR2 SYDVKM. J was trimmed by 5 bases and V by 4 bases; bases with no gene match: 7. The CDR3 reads CASSSTDRGQDQPQHF. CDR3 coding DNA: TGTGCCAGCAGTTCTACGGACAGGGGGCAGGATCAGCCCCAGCATTTT.

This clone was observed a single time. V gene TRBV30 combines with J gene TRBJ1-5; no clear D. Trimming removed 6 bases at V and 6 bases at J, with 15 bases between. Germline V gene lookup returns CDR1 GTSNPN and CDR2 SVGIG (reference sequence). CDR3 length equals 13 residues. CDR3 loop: CACSRGGGQPQHF. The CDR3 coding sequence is TGTGCCTGCAGTCGGGGAGGAGGTCAGCCCCAGCATTTT.

The CDR3 coding sequence is TGCGCCAGCAGCTCTGGGCCGACAGGCGAAATCTATGGCTACACCTTC. Protein product: CASSSGPTGEIYGYTF. The rearrangement uses TRBV5-1 and TRBJ1-2; perhaps TRBD1 as D (6 bases). This CDR3 is 16 amino acids long. Germline V gene data show CDR1 as SGHRS and CDR2 as YFSETQ. Between the trimmed V and J ends, which lost 3 bases and 4 bases, there was a span of 19 bases.

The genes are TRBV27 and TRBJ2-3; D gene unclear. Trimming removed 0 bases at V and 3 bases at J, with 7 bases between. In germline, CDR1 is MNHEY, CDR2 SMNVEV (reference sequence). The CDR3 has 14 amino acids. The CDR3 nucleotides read TGTGCCAGCAGTTTATCTGCTGAAACAGATACGCAGTATTTT. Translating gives CASSLSAETDTQYF.

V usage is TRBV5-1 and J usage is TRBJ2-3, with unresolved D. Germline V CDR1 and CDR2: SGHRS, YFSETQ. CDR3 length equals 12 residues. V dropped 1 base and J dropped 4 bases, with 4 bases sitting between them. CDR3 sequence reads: CASSLRADTQYF. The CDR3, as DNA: TGCGCCAGCAGCTTGAGGGCAGATACGCAGTATTTT.

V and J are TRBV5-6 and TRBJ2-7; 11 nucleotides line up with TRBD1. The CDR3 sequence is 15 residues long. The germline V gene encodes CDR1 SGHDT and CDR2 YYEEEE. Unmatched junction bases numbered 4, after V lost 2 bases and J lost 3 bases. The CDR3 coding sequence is TGTGCCAGCAGCTTCGCCGGGACAGGGGGCTACGAGCAGTACTTC. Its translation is CASSFAGTGGYEQYF.

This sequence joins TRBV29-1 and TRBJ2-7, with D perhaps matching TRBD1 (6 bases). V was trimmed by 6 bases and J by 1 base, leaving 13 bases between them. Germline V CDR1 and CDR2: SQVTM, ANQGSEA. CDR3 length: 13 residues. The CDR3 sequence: CSVATGISYEQYF. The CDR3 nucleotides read TGCAGCGTCGCCACAGGGATATCCTACGAGCAGTACTTC.

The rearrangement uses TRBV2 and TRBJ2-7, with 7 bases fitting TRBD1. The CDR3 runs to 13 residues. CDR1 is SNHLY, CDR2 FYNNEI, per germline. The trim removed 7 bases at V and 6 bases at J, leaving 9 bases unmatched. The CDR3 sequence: CASKPDRDGEQYF. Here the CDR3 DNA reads TGTGCCAGCAAACCTGACAGGGACGGCGAGCAGTACTTC.

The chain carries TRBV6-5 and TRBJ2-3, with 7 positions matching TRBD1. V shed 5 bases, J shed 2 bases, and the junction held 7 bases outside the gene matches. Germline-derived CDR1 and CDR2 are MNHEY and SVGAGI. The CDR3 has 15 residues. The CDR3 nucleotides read TGTGCCAGCAGTATGACAGGGCTACCCACAGATACGCAGTATTTT. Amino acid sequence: CASSMTGLPTDTQYF.

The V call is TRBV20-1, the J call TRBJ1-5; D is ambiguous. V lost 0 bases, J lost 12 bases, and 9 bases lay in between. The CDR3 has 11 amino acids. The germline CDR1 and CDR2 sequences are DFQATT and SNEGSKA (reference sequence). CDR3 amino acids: CSARDRTIQHF. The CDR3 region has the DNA TGCAGTGCTAGAGACAGAACCATCCAGCATTTT.

This chain's CDR3 is CASSLRQPNTEAFF. The DNA of the CDR3 is TGCGCCAGCAGCTTGAGACAGCCGAACACTGAAGCTTTCTTT. V and J are TRBV5-1 and TRBJ1-1, with D possibly being TRBD1 (5 bases). Deletions cut 1 base from V and 1 base from J, with 8 bases between. CDR1 is SGHRS, CDR2 YFSETQ, per germline. The CDR3 consists of 14 residues.

The CDR3 protein is CASSQLAGGGYEQYF. In nucleotides, the CDR3 is TGCGCCAGCAGTCAACTAGCGGGCGGGGGGTACGAGCAGTACTTC. V usage is TRBV4-1 and J usage is TRBJ2-7, with 9 bases identical to TRBD2. CDR3 length: 15 residues. Germline V lookup: CDR1 MGHRA, CDR2 YSYEKL. The trim removed 6 bases at V and 4 bases at J, leaving 10 bases unmatched.

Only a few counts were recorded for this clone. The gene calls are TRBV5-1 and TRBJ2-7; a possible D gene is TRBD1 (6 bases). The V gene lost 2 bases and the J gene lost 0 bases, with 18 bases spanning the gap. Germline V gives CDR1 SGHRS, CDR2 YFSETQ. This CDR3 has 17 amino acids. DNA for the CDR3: TGCGCCAGCAGCTTTGAGGTTCAGGGGCCCAGCTCCTACGAGCAGTACTTC. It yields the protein CASSFEVQGPSSYEQYF. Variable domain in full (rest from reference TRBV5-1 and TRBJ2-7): KAGVTQTPRYLIKTRGQQVTLSCSPISGHRSVSWYQQTPGQGLQFLFEYFSETQRNKGNFPGRFSGRQFSNSRSEMNVSTLELGDSALYLCASSFEVQGPSSYEQYFGPGTRLTVT.

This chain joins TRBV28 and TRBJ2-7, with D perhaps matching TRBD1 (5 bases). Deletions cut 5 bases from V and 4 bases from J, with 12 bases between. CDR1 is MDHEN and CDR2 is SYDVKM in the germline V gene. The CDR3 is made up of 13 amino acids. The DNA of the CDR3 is TGTGCCAGCAGTCTCCCAGGGAAGTACGAGCAGTACTTC. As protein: CASSLPGKYEQYF.

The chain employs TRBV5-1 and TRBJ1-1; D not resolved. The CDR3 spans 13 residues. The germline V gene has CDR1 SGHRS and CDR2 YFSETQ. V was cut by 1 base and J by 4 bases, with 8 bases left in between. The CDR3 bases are TGCGCCAGCAGCTTGACTTTCAGCACTGAAGCTTTCTTT. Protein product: CASSLTFSTEAFF.